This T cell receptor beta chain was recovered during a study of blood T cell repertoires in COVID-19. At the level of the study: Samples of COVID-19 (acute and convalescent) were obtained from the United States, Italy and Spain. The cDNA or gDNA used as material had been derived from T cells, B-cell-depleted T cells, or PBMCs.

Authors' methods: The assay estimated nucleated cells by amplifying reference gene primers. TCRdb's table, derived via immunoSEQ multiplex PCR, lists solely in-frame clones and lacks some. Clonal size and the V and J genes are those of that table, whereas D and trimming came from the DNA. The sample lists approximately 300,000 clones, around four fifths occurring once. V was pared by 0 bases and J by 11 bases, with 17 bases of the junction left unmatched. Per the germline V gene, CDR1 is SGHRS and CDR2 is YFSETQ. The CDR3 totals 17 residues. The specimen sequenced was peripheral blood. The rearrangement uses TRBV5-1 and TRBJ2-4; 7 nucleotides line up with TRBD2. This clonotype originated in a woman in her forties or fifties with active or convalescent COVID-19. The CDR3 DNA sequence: TGCGCCAGCAGCTTGGGGGCTAGCGGAGGCCGTTCCGGATTTCAGTACTTC. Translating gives CASSLGASGGRSGFQYF.